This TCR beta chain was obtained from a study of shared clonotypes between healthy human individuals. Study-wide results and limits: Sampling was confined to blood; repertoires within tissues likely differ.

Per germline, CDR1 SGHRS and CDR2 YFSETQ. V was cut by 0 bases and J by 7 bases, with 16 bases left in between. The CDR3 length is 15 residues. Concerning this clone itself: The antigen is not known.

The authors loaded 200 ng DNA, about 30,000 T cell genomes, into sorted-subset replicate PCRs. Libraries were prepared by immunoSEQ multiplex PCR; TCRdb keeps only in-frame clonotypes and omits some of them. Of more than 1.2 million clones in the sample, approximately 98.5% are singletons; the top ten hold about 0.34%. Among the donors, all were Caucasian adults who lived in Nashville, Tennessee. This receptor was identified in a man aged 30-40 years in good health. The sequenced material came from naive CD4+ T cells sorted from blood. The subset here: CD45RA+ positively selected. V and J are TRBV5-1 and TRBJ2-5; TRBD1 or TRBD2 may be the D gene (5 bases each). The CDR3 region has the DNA TGCGCCAGCAGCTTGGCAGGGACCGTGGGCGGGACCCAGTACTTC. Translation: CASSLAGTVGGTQYF.